This TCR beta chain was sequenced for a study of PD-L1 blockade in urothelial cancer. Sequenced by immunoSEQ multiplex PCR; TCRdb stores in-frame clones only, minus some. In the table there are about 95,000 clones, around 90% of which are singletons. The germline V and J ends were trimmed by 0 bases and 1 base, with 10 bases remaining between them. Germline CDR1 and CDR2: SGHTA and FQGNSA. This CDR3 has 15 amino acids. This clone has just a few counts. As for time point: pretreatment peripheral blood. Patients suffered from locally advanced or metastatic urothelial carcinoma. The origin of this receptor is a man aged 60-69 years with urothelial cancer. Sample: PBMCs, taken around atezolizumab (anti-PD-L1) treatment. The chain combines TRBV7-2 with TRBJ2-7; tentatively, D is TRBD2 (6 bases). This chain's CDR3 is CASSLAGGHSYEQYF. CDR3 nucleotide sequence: TGTGCCAGCAGCTTAGCGGGAGGTCATTCCTACGAGCAGTACTTC. Based on the CDR3 plus reference TRBV7-2 and TRBJ2-7, the full variable domain is GAGVSQSPSNKVTEKGKDVELRCDPISGHTALYWYRQSLGQGLEFLIYFQGNSAPDKSGLPSDRFSAERTGGSVSTLTIQRTQQEDSAVYLCASSLAGGHSYEQYFGPGTRLTVT.